These T cell receptor beta chains were read from a single sample in a study of T-cell memory formation after mild COVID-19. TCRdb used MiXCR to reprocess the 5' RACE reads, holding one entry per CDR3 protein. This sample has more than 120,000 distinct CDR3 sequences, with 15% to 20% found just once. Sequences were obtained from PBMCs or a T cell subset sorted from them (not recorded which). The receptor set was obtained from an adult woman who had mild COVID-19 (a few samples of this study predate the infection). Cell type and time point are not known. CDR3s include the opening cysteine and the closing phenylalanine or tryptophan. The order of the fields is V gene, J gene, clone size, CDR3 protein. Clone size is not always given. Where it is, it says once, few, many or a class for expanded clones.

TRBV3-1,TRBJ2-7,NA,CASSNDRGGYEQYF
TRBV20-1,TRBJ2-1,NA,CSASGRALNEQFF
TRBV12-3/TRBV12-4,TRBJ2-3,few,CASSLTSESGTQYF
TRBV7-6,TRBJ2-7,NA,CASSLAVGRLSEQYF
TRBV4-2,TRBJ2-3,NA,CASSLTGTSYTDTQYF
TRBV7-9,TRBJ1-2,NA,CASSRGTSTNYGYTF
TRBV3-1,TRBJ1-1,NA,CASSLRARDTEAFF
TRBV7-3,TRBJ2-2,NA,CASSLQGRNTGELFF
TRBV5-1,TRBJ1-1,NA,CASSLSQGAEAFF
TRBV6-5,TRBJ1-2,few,CASSYSTGMIWGYTF
TRBV9,TRBJ1-5,NA,CASSVEGYSNQPQHF
TRBV5-4,TRBJ1-6,many,CASSHILAGEALHF
TRBV12-3/TRBV12-4,TRBJ2-7,few,CASSLGFRGGYEQYF
TRBV5-1,TRBJ2-2,NA,CASSLAGNTGELFF
TRBV6-6,TRBJ1-2,many,CASRQGSDGYTF
TRBV5-1,TRBJ2-5,NA,CASSQAGQGGETQYF
TRBV5-6,TRBJ1-6,NA,CASSGRGSPLHF
TRBV4-3,TRBJ1-1,NA,CASSQVRVGAEAFF
TRBV6-2/TRBV6-3,TRBJ2-7,NA,CASSGTALGEQYF
TRBV24-1,TRBJ2-3,NA,CATSDEGKLGTDTQYF
TRBV2,TRBJ2-2,NA,CASSLLDSNTGELFF
TRBV10-3,TRBJ2-1,few,CAIQGSSYNEQFF
TRBV25-1,TRBJ1-2,NA,CASSETGGSRGYTF
TRBV30,TRBJ1-4,few,CAWSGEGTNEKLFF
TRBV5-6,TRBJ1-1,NA,CASSGGQGEAFF
TRBV4-1,TRBJ2-2,few,CASSPGTSVIGELFF
TRBV7-3,TRBJ2-5,NA,CASSLTSGGLETQYF
TRBV12-3/TRBV12-4,TRBJ1-1,NA,CASSNREGVTEAFF
TRBV20-1,TRBJ1-4,NA,CSARDSTGVRGEKLFF
TRBV20-1,TRBJ2-3,NA,CSAGQRVTDTQYF
TRBV6-1,TRBJ2-3,NA,CASNLLAGAQDTQYF
TRBV10-2,TRBJ2-7,NA,CASSGGRVFEQYF
TRBV7-8,TRBJ2-7,NA,CASSLAQHEYYEQYF
TRBV7-2,TRBJ2-7,few,CASSFGGTGGHEQYF
TRBV12-3/TRBV12-4,TRBJ1-5,once,CASSLSGQSWGNQPQHF
TRBV12-3/TRBV12-4,TRBJ2-3,NA,CASSSPTSGGAADTQYF
TRBV7-2,TRBJ2-2,NA,CASRIRTGLADTGELFF
TRBV29-1,TRBJ2-6,NA,CSVWDRAFSGANVLTF
TRBV12-3/TRBV12-4,TRBJ2-3,NA,CASSLTGNTQYF
TRBV5-1,TRBJ2-7,once,CASSSVEGVEQYF